This TCR beta chain was identified during a study of shared clonotypes between healthy human individuals. This clone was observed a handful of times. At one end, the junction sequence differs from germline, possibly due to a read error. Assay used: immunoSEQ multiplex PCR; TCRdb lists only in-frame clones, some missing. Of around 100,000 clones in the sample, roughly 66% are singletons; the top ten hold around 24%. CDR1 is SNHLY, CDR2 FYNNEI, per germline. The CDR3 spans 12 residues. The J gene is TRBJ2-7, the V gene TRBV2, with D possibly TRBD1 on 5 matching bases. The source of this sequence is a woman aged 25 to 45 in good health. Input material: memory CD8+ T cells sorted from blood. Sample subset: CD45RO+ cells pooled with CCR7-negative TemRA cells. CDR3 coding DNA: TGTGCCAGCACTGAACCCAGGGACGAGCAGTACTTC. It specifies CASTEPRDEQYF.